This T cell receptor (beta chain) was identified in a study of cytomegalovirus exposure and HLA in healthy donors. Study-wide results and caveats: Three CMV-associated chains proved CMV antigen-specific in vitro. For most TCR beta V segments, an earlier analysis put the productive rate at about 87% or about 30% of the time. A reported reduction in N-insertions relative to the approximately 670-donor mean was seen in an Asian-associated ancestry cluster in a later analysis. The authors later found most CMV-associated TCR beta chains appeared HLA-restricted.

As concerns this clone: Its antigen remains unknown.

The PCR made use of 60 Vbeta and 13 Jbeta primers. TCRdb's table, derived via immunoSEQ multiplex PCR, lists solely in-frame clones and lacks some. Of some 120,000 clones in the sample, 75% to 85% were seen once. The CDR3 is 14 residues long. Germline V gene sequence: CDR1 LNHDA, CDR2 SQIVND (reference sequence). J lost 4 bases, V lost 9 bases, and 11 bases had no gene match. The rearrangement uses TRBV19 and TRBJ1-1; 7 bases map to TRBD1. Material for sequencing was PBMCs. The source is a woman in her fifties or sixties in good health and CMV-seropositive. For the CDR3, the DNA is TGTGCCAGCCTCCTACAGGGGACGGCCACTGAAGCTTTCTTT. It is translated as CASLLQGTATEAFF.